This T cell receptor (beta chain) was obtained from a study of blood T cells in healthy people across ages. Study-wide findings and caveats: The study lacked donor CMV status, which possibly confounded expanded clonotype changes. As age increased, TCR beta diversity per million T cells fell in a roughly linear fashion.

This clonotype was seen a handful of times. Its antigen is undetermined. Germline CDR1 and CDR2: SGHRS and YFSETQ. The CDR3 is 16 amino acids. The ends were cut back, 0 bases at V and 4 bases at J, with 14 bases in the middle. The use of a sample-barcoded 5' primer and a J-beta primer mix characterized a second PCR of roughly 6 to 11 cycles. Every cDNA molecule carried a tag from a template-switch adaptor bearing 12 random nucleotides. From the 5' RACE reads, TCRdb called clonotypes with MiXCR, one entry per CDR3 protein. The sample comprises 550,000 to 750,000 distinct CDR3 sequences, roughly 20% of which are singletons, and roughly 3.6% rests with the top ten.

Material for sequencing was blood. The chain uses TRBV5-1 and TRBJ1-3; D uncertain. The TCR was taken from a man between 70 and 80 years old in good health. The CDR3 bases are TGCGCCAGCAGCTTGGGCCCCACCGAGTCCGGAAACACCATATATTTT. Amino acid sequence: CASSLGPTESGNTIYF.